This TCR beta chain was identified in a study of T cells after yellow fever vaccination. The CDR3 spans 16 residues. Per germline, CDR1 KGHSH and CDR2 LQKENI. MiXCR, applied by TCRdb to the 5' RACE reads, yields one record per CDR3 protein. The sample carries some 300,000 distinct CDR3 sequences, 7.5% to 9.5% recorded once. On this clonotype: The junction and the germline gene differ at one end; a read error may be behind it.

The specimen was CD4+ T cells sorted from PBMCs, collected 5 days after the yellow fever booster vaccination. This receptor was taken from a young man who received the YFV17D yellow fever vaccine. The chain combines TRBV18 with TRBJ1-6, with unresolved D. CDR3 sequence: CASSLFQNLGDSSLHF. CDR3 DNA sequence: TGTGCCAGCTCACTGTTCCAGAATCTAGGAGATTCATCCCTCCACTTT.